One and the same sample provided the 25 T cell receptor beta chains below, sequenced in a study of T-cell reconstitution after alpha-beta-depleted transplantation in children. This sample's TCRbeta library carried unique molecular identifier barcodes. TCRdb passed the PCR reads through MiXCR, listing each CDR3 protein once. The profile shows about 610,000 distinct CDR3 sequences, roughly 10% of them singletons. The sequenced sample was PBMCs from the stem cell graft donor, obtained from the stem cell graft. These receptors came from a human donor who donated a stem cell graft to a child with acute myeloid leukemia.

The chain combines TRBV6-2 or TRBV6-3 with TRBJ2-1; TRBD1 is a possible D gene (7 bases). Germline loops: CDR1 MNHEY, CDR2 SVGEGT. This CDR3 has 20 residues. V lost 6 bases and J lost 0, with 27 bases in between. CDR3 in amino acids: CASSSIGGGEAGSSYNEQFF. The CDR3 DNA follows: TGTGCCAGCAGCTCGATCGGAGGGGGCGAGGCAGGGAGCTCCTACAATGAGCAGTTCTTC.

CDR3: CASSYDSVGGPSYNEQFF. The CDR3, as DNA: TGTGCCAGCAGTTACGATTCTGTCGGGGGGCCCTCCTACAATGAGCAGTTCTTC. This chain connects TRBV6-5 to TRBJ2-1; perhaps TRBD2 as D (7 bases). V was cut by 2 bases and J by 0 bases, with 17 bases left in between. Looked up from germline, CDR1 is MNHEY and CDR2 is SVGAGI. The CDR3 consists of 18 residues.

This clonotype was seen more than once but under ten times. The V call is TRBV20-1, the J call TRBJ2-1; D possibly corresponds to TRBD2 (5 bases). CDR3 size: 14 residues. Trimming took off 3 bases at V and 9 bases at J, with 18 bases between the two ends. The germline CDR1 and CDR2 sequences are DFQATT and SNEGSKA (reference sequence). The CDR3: CSASSGRWFSEQFF. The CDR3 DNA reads TGCAGTGCTAGTAGTGGGAGATGGTTTAGTGAGCAGTTCTTC.

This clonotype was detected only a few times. CDR3 loop: CASSNGRAPYNEQFF. CDR3 coding DNA: TGTGCCAGCAGTAACGGGAGGGCCCCCTACAATGAGCAGTTCTTC. The chain is built from TRBV6-5 and TRBJ2-1; the match to TRBD2 covers 8 bases. The trim removed 5 bases at V and 2 bases at J, leaving 5 bases unmatched. The length of the CDR3 is 15 residues. Germline V gives CDR1 MNHEY, CDR2 SVGAGI.

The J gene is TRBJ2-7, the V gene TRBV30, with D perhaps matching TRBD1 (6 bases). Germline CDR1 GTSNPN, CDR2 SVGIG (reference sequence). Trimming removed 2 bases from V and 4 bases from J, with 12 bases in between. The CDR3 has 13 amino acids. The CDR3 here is CAWSPGHNYEQYF. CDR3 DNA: TGTGCCTGGAGTCCGGGACACAATTACGAGCAGTACTTC.

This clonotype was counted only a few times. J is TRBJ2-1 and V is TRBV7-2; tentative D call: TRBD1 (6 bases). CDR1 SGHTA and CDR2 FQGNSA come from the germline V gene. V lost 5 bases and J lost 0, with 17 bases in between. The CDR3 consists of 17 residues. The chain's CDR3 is CASSRTAGIYSYNEQFF. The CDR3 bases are TGTGCCAGCAGCAGGACAGCAGGGATCTACTCCTACAATGAGCAGTTCTTC.

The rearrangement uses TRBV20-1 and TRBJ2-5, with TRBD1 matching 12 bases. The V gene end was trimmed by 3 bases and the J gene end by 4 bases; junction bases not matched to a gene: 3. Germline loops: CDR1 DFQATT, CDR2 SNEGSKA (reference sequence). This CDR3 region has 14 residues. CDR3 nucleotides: TGCAGTGCTAGGGGACAGGGGGCTTCAGAGACCCAGTACTTC. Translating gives CSARGQGASETQYF.

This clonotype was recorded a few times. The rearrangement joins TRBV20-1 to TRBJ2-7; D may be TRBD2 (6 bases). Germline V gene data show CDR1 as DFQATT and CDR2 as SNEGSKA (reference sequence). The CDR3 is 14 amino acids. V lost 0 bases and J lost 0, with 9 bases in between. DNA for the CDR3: TGCAGTGCTAGAGAGGGTAGCGGCTCCTACGAGCAGTACTTC. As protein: CSAREGSGSYEQYF.

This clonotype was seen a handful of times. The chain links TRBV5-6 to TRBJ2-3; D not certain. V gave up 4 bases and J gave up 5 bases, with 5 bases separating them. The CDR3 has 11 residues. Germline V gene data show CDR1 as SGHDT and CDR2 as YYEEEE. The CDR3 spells CASSGVDTQYF. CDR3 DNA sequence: TGTGCCAGCAGCGGAGTAGATACGCAGTATTTT.

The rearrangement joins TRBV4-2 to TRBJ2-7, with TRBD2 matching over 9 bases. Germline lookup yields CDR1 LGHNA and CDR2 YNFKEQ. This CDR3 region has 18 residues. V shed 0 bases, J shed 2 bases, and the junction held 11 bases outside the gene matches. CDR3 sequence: CASSQDPSRTSATYEQYF. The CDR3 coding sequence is TGTGCCAGCAGCCAAGATCCCTCACGGACTAGCGCAACCTACGAGCAGTACTTC.

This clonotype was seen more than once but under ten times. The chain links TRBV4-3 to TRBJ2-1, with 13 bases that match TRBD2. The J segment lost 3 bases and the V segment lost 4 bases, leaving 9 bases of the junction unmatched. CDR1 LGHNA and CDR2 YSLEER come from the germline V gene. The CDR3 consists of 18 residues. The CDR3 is CASSRSGLAGVGYNEQFF. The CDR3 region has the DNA TGCGCCAGCAGCCGATCAGGACTAGCGGGAGTTGGCTACAATGAGCAGTTCTTC.

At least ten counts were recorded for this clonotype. This CDR3 is CASSPQTSGWSNEQFF. CDR3 sequence (DNA): TGTGCCAGCAGTCCACAGACTAGCGGGTGGTCCAATGAGCAGTTCTTC. V gene TRBV6-2 or TRBV6-3 combines with J gene TRBJ2-1; 10 nucleotides match TRBD2. Germline assignment: CDR1 MNHEY and CDR2 SVGEGT. Trimming took 5 bases from V and 6 from J; bases not matched to a gene: 10. This CDR3 is built from 16 residues.

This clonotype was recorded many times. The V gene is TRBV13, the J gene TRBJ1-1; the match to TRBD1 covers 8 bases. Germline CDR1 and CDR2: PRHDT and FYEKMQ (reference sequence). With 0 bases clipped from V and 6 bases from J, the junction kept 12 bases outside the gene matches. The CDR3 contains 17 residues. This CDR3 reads CASSLGRNRGVVAEAFF. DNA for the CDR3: TGTGCCAGCAGCTTAGGCCGAAACAGGGGGGTAGTTGCTGAAGCTTTCTTT.

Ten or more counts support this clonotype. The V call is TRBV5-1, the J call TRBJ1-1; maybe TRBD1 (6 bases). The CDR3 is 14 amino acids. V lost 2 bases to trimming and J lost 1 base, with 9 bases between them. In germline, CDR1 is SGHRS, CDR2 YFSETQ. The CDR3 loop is CASSLQGQNTEAFF. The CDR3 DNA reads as TGCGCCAGCAGCTTACAGGGACAGAACACTGAAGCTTTCTTT.

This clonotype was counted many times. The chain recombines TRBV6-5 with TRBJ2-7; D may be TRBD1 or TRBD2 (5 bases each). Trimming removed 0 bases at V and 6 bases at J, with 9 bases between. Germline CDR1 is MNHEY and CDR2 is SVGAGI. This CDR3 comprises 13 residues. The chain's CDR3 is CASSYSTRGEQYF. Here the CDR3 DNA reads TGTGCCAGCAGTTACTCAACTAGGGGCGAGCAGTACTTC.

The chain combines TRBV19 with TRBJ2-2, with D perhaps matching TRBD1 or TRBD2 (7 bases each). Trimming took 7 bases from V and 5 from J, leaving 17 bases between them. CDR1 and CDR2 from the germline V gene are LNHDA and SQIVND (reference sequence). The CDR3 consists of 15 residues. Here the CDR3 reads CASTRGGTATGELFF. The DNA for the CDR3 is TGTGCCAGTACCAGGGGGGGTACTGCGACCGGGGAGCTGTTTTTT. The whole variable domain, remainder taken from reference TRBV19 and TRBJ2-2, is DGGITQSPKYLFRKEGQNVTLSCEQNLNHDAMYWYRQDPGQGLRLIYYSQIVNDFQKGDIAEGYSVSREKKESFPLTVTSAQKNPTAFYLCASTRGGTATGELFFGEGSRLTVL.

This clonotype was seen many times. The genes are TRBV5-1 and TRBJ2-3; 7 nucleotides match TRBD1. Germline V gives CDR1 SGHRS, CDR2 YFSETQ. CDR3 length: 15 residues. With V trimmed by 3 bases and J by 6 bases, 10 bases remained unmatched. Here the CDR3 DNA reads TGCGCCAGCAGCTCGGGACAGCTTCAGCCGGATACGCAGTATTTT. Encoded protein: CASSSGQLQPDTQYF.

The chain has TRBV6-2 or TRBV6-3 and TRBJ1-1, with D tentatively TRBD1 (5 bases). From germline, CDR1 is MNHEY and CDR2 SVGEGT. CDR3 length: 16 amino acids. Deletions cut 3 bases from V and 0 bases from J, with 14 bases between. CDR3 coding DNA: TGTGCCAGCAGTTATCAAGGGGAAGGGATGAACACTGAAGCTTTCTTT. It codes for CASSYQGEGMNTEAFF.

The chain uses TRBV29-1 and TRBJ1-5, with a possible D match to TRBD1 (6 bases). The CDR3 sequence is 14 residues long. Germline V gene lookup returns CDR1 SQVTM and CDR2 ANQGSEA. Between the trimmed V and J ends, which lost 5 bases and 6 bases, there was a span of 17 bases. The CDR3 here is CSVQTQGGGQPQHF. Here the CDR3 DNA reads TGCAGCGTTCAGACCCAAGGGGGGGGTCAGCCCCAGCATTTT.

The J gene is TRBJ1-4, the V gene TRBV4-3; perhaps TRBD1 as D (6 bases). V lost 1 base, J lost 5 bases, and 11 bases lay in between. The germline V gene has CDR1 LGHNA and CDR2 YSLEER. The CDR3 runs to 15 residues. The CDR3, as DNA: TGCGCCAGCAGCCAAGCCCAGGGGAACAATGAAAAACTGTTTTTT. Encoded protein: CASSQAQGNNEKLFF.

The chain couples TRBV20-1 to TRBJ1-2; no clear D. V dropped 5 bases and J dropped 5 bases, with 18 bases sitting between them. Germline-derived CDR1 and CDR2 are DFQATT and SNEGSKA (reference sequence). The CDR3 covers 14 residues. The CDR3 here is CSALWVPASYGYTF. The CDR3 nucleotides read TGCAGTGCTCTTTGGGTGCCGGCATCTTATGGCTACACCTTC.

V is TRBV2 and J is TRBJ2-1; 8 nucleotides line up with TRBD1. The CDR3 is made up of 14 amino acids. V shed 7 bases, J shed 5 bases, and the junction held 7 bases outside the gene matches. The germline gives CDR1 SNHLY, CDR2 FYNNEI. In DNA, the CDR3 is TGTGCCAGCACAGGACAGGGCGTAAACAATGAGCAGTTCTTC. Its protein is CASTGQGVNNEQFF.

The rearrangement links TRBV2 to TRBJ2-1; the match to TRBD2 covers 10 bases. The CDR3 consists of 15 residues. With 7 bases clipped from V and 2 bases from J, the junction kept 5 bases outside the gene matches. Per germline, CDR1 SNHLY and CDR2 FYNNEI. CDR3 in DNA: TGTGCCAGCACGCGAACTAGCGGGACCTACAATGAGCAGTTCTTC. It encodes CASTRTSGTYNEQFF.

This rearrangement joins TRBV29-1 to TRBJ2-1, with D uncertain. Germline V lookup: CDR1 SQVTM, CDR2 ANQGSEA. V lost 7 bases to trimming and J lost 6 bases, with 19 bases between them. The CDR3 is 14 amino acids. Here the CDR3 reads CSAGALASSNEQFF. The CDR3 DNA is TGCAGCGCCGGCGCCCTGGCTAGTTCCAATGAGCAGTTCTTC.

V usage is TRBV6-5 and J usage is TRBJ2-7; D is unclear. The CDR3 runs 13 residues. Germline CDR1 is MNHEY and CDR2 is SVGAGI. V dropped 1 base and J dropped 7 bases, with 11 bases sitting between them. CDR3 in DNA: TGTGCCAGCAGTTACTTCCCCACGGAGGAGCAGTACTTC. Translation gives CASSYFPTEEQYF.